The clone carrying this T cell receptor (beta chain) appeared many times. Its antigen remains unidentified. TCRdb re-analysed the 5' RACE reads in MiXCR, keeping a single row per CDR3 protein. This table holds about 60,000 distinct CDR3 sequences, 8% to 9.5% found once. The data were obtained in a study of early T cells in non-severe SARS-CoV-2 infection. Study details: Sequencing of bulk RNA from unsorted whole blood was done, without chain pairing.

General study findings and limits: Matching against VDJdb likely underestimated virus-specific expansions, favoring anti-spike CD8.

Germline lookup yields CDR1 MGHDK and CDR2 SYGVNS. CDR3 length: 15 residues. J gave up 11 bases and V 4 bases, and 13 bases lay outside the gene matches. The chain employs TRBV25-1 and TRBJ2-3; 9 bases align to TRBD1. This TCR came from an adult who was a healthcare worker with PCR-confirmed SARS-CoV-2 infection or an uninfected control (not recorded which). The sequencing input was whole blood. This chain's CDR3 is CASSAPGTGRVGQYF. The CDR3 coding sequence is TGTGCCAGCAGTGCACCGGGGACAGGGAGAGTAGGGCAGTATTTT. Variable domain in full (rest from reference TRBV25-1 and TRBJ2-3): EADIYQTPRYLVIGTGKKITLECSQTMGHDKMYWYQQDPGMELHLIHYSYGVNSTEKGDLSSESTVSRIRTEHFPLTLESARPSHTSQYLCASSAPGTGRVGQYFGPGTRLTVL.